This paragraph reports one T cell receptor (beta chain). The data derive from a study of blood T cell repertoires in COVID-19. Profiling relied on immunoSEQ multiplex PCR, and the TCRdb table lists in-frame clones only, not all of them. The table shows 150,000 to 200,000 clones, with roughly 93% occurring only once. Trimming pared 8 bases from V and 1 base from J, leaving 12 bases between. The CDR3 is 14 residues long. Germline V gene sequence: CDR1 MNHEY, CDR2 SMNVEV (reference sequence). This chain joins TRBV27 and TRBJ1-5; tentative D call: TRBD1 (5 bases). This clonotype originated in a man aged 18 to 29 with acute or convalescent COVID-19. Sequencing used peripheral blood. The CDR3 loop is CASSQGWSNQPQHF. In DNA form, the CDR3 reads TGTGCCAGCTCTCAGGGTTGGAGCAATCAGCCCCAGCATTTT.